These T cell receptor beta chains were read from a single sample in a study of T cell responses to AZD1222 COVID-19 vaccine. Clones were read by immunoSEQ multiplex PCR, and TCRdb kept only the in-frame ones, dropping some. The sample has 95,000 to 130,000 clones, 85% to 95% seen once; the top ten hold about 3%. The specimen was peripheral blood, collected on day 0 of AZD1222 vaccination. The receptors here all came from an adult in good health. Both conserved end residues are part of each CDR3.

v_call	cdr3_aa
TRBV30	CAWSGLAYETQYF
TRBV10-3	CAISEGGEAQHF
TRBV3-1/TRBV3-2	CASSQDASTDTQYF
TRBV5-5	CASSGGTGAYEQYF
TRBV7-9	CASIPRDYTNEQFF
TRBV18	CASSPFIRGVNEQYF
TRBV24-1	CATSASGRSGNRVGELFF
TRBV25-1	CASSSWTGVSFNEQFF
TRBV6-5	CASSYSIPGTEAFF
TRBV4-2	CASSQGVSSGNTIYF
TRBV14	CASSQAWQSYNEQFF
TRBV7-9	CASSLSPLLAGGVNEQFF
TRBV29-1	CSGRGQGGETQYF
TRBV4-1	CASSQIQGWGTADTQYF
TRBV7-8	CASSLRTGGLAGETQYF
TRBV13	CASSTSETQYF
TRBV5-4	CASSLAAGNTIYF
TRBV10-3	CAISESGYSPLHF
TRBV11-2	CASSLDRTHQFF
TRBV7-9	CASSTWTGNHYGYTF
TRBV9	CASSVDGSNTEAFF
TRBV3-1/TRBV3-2	CASSLDGWSSYNEQFF
TRBV7-8	CASSLASASGTNTEQYF
TRBV12-3/TRBV12-4	CASSSPGNQPQHF
TRBV27	CASSLSWQGVNMGQFF
TRBV5-1	CASSPDRRLTDTQYF
TRBV28	CASSGYGLAGHNEQFF
TRBV4-1	CASSRRSGVSYNEQFF
TRBV27	CASSLSTSGGEQYF
TRBV19	CASSIGTGRVTDTQYF
TRBV7-9	CASSLALGSQLGEQYF
TRBV19	CASSIEGNYGYTF
TRBV5-1	CASSLDGRVLRFQETQYF
TRBV11-2	CASSSVRGNTGELFF
TRBV28	CASRAAGGPIEQFF
TRBV19	CASSIPGGSANYGYTF
TRBV12-3/TRBV12-4	CASSPSNTDTQYF
TRBV19	CASSNLYGGPETQYF
TRBV5-8	CASSHRRGQRDQPQHF
TRBV19	CASSDRDTQYF
TRBV20-1	CSAFSGRGYTF